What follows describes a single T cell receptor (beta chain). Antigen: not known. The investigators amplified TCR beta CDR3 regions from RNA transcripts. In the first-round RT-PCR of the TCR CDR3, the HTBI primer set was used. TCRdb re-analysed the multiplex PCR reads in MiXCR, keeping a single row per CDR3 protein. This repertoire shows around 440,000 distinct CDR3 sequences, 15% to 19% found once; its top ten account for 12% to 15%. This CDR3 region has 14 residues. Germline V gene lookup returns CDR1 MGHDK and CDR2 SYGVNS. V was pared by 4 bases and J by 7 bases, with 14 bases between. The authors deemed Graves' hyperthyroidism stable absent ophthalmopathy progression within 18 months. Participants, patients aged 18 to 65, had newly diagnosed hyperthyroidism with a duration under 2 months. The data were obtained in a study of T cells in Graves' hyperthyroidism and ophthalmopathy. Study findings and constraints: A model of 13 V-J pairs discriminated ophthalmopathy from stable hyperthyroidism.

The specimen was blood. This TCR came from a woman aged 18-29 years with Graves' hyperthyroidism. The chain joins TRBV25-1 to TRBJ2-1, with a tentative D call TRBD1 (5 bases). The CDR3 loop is CASSALGPSNEQFF. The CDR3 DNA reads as TGTGCCAGCAGTGCCTTGGGGCCTTCGAATGAGCAGTTCTTC.